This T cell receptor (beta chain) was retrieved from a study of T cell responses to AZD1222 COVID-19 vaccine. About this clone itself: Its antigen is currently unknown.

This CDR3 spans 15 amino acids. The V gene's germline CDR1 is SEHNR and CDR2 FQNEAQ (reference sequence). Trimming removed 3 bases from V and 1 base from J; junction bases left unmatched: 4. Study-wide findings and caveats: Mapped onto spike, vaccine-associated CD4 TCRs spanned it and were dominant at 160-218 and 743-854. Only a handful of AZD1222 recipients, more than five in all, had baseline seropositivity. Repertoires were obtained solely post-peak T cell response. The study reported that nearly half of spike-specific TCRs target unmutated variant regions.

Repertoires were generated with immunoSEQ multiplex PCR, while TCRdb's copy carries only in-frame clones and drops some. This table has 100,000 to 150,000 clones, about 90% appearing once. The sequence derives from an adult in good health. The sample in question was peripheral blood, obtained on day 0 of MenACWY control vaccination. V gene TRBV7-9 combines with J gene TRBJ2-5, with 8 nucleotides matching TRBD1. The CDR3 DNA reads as TGTGCCAGCAGCTTCGGACAGGGCTTCCAAGAGACCCAGTACTTC. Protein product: CASSFGQGFQETQYF.